This TCR beta chain originates from a study of blood T cell repertoires in COVID-19. Cohorts were assigned according to the clinical history that participants reported. Cohort 3 donors counted as recovered after two negative PCRs, clearance, or resolved symptoms. Trimming removed 7 bases from V and 5 bases from J; junction bases left unmatched: 9. CDR3 size: 14 residues. Germline assignment: CDR1 MNHEY and CDR2 SVGAGI. Original analysis: Amplification from reference gene primers served as the basis for estimated nucleated cell counts. The assay was immunoSEQ multiplex PCR, and TCRdb's table has in-frame clones only and misses some. The D gene and trimming were derived from the DNA, and the V and J assignments and clone size from that table. Of more than 250,000 clones listed, 75% to 90% are singletons.

The J gene is TRBJ1-2, the V gene TRBV6-5; 8 nucleotides match TRBD1. The receptor was isolated from a man aged 30-40 years who had recovered from COVID-19. The sample taken for sequencing was PBMCs or T cells enriched from blood (not recorded which). The CDR3 nucleotides read TGTGCCAGCACTTCGACAGGGGTTGGGTATGGCTACACCTTC. Translating gives CASTSTGVGYGYTF.